The clone carrying this TCR beta chain was observed a handful of times. This record belongs to a study of blood T cell repertoires in COVID-19. Study context: The United States, Italy and Spain supplied acute and convalescent COVID-19 samples.

Trimming removed 5 bases from V and 0 bases from J, with 9 bases in between. Germline CDR1 is SGHRS and CDR2 is YFSETQ. The CDR3 extends over 14 amino acids. In the authors' workflow: The authors estimated nucleated cell counts from reference gene primer amplification. This table comes from immunoSEQ multiplex PCR, and its TCRdb copy is limited to in-frame clones, with some not included. V, J and clone size reflect that table, while D and trimming were determined from the DNA. The sample lists 29,000 or so clones; around 67% were seen once. This chain joins TRBV5-1 and TRBJ2-1, with a tentative D call TRBD2 (5 bases). Specimen: peripheral blood. This TCR came from a human donor in a cohort sampled during active COVID-19. The CDR3 region has the DNA TGCGCCAGCAGTACGGGGAGCTCCTACAATGAGCAGTTCTTC. The encoded protein is CASSTGSSYNEQFF.